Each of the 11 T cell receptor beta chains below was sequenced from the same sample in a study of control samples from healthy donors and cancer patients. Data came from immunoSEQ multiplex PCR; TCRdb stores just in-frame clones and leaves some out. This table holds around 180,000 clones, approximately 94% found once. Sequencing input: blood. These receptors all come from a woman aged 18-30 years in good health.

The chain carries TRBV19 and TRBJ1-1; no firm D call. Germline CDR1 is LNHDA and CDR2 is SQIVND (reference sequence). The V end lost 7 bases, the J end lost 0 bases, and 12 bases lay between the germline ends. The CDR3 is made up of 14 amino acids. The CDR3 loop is CASKGSRMNTEAFF. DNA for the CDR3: TGTGCCAGTAAGGGATCTCGAATGAACACTGAAGCTTTCTTT. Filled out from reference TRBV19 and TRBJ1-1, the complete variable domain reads DGGITQSPKYLFRKEGQNVTLSCEQNLNHDAMYWYRQDPGQGLRLIYYSQIVNDFQKGDIAEGYSVSREKKESFPLTVTSAQKNPTAFYLCASKGSRMNTEAFFGQGTRLTVV.

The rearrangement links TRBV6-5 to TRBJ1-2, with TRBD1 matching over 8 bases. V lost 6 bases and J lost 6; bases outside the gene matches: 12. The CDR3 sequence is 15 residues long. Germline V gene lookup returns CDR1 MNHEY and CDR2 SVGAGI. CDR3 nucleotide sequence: TGTGCCAGCAGCCCATATCAGGGGGCGCTTAATGGCTACACCTTC. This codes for CASSPYQGALNGYTF.

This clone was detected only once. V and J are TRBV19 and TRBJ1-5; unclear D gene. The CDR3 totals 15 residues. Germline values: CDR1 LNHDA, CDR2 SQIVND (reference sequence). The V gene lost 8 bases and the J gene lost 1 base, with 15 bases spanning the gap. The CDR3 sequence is CASAGGHGSNQPQHF. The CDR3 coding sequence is TGTGCCAGTGCCGGCGGGCACGGGAGCAATCAGCCCCAGCATTTT.

This chain's CDR3 is CASSRAGQETQYF. Here the CDR3 DNA reads TGTGCCAGCTCTCGGGCGGGACAAGAGACCCAGTACTTC. This chain links TRBV2 with TRBJ2-5; possibly TRBD2 for D (6 bases). The CDR3 sequence is 13 residues long. Germline CDR1 and CDR2: SNHLY and FYNNEI. V shed 8 bases and J shed 2 bases, with 12 bases lying between them.

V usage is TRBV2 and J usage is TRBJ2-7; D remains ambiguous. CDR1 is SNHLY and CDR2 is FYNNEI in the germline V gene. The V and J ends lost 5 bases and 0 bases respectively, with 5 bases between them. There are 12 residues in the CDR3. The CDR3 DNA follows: TGTGCCAGCAGTCCATCCTCCTACGAGCAGTACTTC. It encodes CASSPSSYEQYF.

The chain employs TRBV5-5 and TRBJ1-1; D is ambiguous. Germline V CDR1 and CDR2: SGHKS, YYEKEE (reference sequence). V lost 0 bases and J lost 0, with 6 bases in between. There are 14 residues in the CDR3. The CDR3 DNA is TGTGCCAGCAGCTTGGAGGCAGTGAACACTGAAGCTTTCTTT. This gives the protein CASSLEAVNTEAFF.

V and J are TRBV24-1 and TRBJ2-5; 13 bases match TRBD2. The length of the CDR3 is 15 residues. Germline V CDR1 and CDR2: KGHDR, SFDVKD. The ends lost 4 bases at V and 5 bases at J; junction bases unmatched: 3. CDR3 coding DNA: TGTGCCACCAGTGACCAACTAGCGGGAGGGGAGACCCAGTACTTC. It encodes CATSDQLAGGETQYF.

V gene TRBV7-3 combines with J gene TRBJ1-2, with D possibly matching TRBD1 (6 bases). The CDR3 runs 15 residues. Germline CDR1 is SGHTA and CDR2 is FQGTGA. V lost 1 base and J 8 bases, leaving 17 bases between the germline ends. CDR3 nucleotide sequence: TGTGCCAGCAGCTTAAAGGGGGGAGGACATGACGGCTACACCTTC. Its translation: CASSLKGGGHDGYTF.

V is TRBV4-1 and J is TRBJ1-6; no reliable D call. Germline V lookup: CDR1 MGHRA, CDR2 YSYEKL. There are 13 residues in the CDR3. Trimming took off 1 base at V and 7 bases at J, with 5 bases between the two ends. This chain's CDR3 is CASSQALNSPLHF. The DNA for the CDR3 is TGCGCCAGCAGCCAAGCCCTGAATTCACCCCTCCACTTT.

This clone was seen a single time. The CDR3 region is CASSRDREGEAFF. CDR3 nucleotide sequence: TGTGCCAGTAGCAGAGACAGGGAAGGTGAAGCTTTCTTT. The rearrangement links TRBV19 to TRBJ1-1, with TRBD1 matching 7 bases. This CDR3 is built from 13 residues. CDR1 is LNHDA, CDR2 SQIVND, per germline (reference sequence). V trimming: 6 bases; J trimming: 7 bases; junction bases outside the gene matches: 8.

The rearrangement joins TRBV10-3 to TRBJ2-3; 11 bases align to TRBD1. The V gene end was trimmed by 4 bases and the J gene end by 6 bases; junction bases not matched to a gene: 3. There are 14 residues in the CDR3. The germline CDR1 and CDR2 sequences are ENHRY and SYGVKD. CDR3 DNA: TGTGCCATCAGTGGGACAGGGGGCGGGGATACGCAGTATTTT. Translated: CAISGTGGGDTQYF.